Shown below are 6 T cell receptor beta chains from a single sample sequenced in a study of blood T cells in healthy people across ages. It was with a sample-barcoded 5' primer and a J-beta primer mix that a second PCR of roughly 7 to 12 cycles was run. TCRdb reanalysed the 5' RACE reads using MiXCR and keeps one entry per CDR3 protein. The data contain 850,000 to 1,000,000 distinct CDR3 sequences, 48% of them singletons. Sequencing was performed on blood. These TCRs come from a man younger than 40 in good health.

V usage is TRBV7-9 and J usage is TRBJ1-2; no clear D. This CDR3 is 12 amino acids long. V was trimmed by 5 bases and J by 11 bases, leaving 15 bases between them. Germline CDR1 and CDR2: SEHNR and FQNEAQ (reference sequence). DNA of the CDR3: TGTGCCAGCAGCCCTTCAACACCTTGGTACACCTTC. This sequence encodes CASSPSTPWYTF.

J is TRBJ2-7 and V is TRBV13, with D possibly being TRBD1 or TRBD2 (5 bases each). The DNA end is a closer match to TRBJ2-5, so the J assignment may be wrong. This CDR3 contains 16 residues. Germline V CDR1 and CDR2: PRHDT, FYEKMQ (reference sequence). The CDR3 region is CASSLGGVPRAETQYF. The CDR3 DNA is TGTGCCAGCAGCTTAGGGGGGGTCCCGCGGGCAGAGACCCAGTACTTC.

This clonotype was detected only once. This chain links TRBV3-1 with TRBJ1-2; D remains ambiguous. Per the germline V gene, CDR1 is LGHDT and CDR2 is YNNKEL (reference sequence). The CDR3 consists of 13 residues. V was clipped by 4 bases and J by 8 bases, with 14 bases between them. The CDR3 coding sequence is TGTGCCAGCAGCCTTCTATTTACGGGCGGCTACACCTTC. Amino acid sequence: CASSLLFTGGYTF.

This chain links TRBV4-3 with TRBJ2-7; D tentatively reads TRBD1 or TRBD2 (5 bases each). Matching the DNA end better, TRBJ2-5 makes the J call doubtful. Germline V gives CDR1 LGHNA, CDR2 YSLEER. The CDR3 extends over 16 amino acids. The CDR3 DNA reads TGCGCCAGCAGCCAAGATCGAGGGGTAGCAAGCGAGACCCAGTACTTC. Its translation is CASSQDRGVASETQYF.

The rearrangement links TRBV5-6 to TRBJ1-2; 8 positions match TRBD1. J was trimmed by 5 bases and V by 1 base; bases with no gene match: 10. The CDR3 sequence is 16 residues long. Per the germline V gene, CDR1 is SGHDT and CDR2 is YYEEEE. Here the CDR3 DNA reads TGTGCCAGCAGCTTGCCCGGGGCAGGGGGCGGTTATGGCTACACCTTC. Its translation is CASSLPGAGGGYGYTF. The full variable domain, its missing parts supplied by reference TRBV5-6 and TRBJ1-2, is DAGVTQSPTHLIKTRGQQVTLRCSPKSGHDTVSWYQQALGQGPQFIFQYYEEEERQRGNFPDRFSGHQFPNYSSELNVNALLLGDSALYLCASSLPGAGGGYGYTFGSGTRLTVV.

The chain is built from TRBV5-1 and TRBJ2-2; a weak D match, TRBD2 (6 bases). Between the trimmed V and J ends, which lost 1 base and 8 bases, there was a span of 15 bases. The CDR3 is 15 residues long. CDR1 is SGHRS and CDR2 is YFSETQ in the germline V gene. The CDR3: CASSLSLAGAGELFF. The CDR3 region has the DNA TGCGCCAGCAGCTTGTCACTAGCAGGTGCGGGGGAGCTGTTTTTT. The variable domain in full, completed from reference TRBV5-1 and TRBJ2-2, reads KAGVTQTPRYLIKTRGQQVTLSCSPISGHRSVSWYQQTPGQGLQFLFEYFSETQRNKGNFPGRFSGRQFSNSRSEMNVSTLELGDSALYLCASSLSLAGAGELFFGEGSRLTVL.